The 6 T cell receptor beta chains listed next were all sequenced from one sample in a study of T cells in localized non-small cell lung cancer. Here immunoSEQ multiplex PCR was the method, and the copy in TCRdb shows in-frame clones only, minus some. The data hold roughly 38,000 clones, with around 84% observed a single time. This specimen was peripheral blood, taken before any cancer treatment. The receptor set was obtained from a man aged 18 to 50 with stage I lung adenocarcinoma.

This chain links TRBV19 with TRBJ2-2; 7 bases match TRBD2. This CDR3 has 16 amino acids. Germline V lookup: CDR1 LNHDA, CDR2 SQIVND (reference sequence). V dropped 3 bases and J dropped 4; count of bases not matched to a gene: 8. The CDR3, as DNA: TGTGCCAGTAGTATCTCGACTAGCTCGGTCACCGGGGAGCTGTTTTTT. Its protein product is CASSISTSSVTGELFF.

This chain connects TRBV11-2 to TRBJ1-2; a weak D match, TRBD1 (5 bases). The CDR3 covers 14 residues. The V end lost 3 bases, the J end lost 5 bases, and 13 bases lay between the germline ends. Germline V CDR1 and CDR2: SGHAT, FQNNGV. CDR3 bases: TGTGCCAGCAGCTTTACAGGCTCGGGGTATGGCTACACCTTC. Translated, it gives CASSFTGSGYGYTF.

V and J are TRBV9 and TRBJ1-5, with D hard to call. Germline assignment: CDR1 SGDLS and CDR2 YYNGEE. CDR3 length equals 15 residues. Deletions cut 0 bases from V and 7 bases from J, with 14 bases between. CDR3 DNA sequence: TGTGCCAGCAGCGTAGCTCCAGGAGGTGGACAGCCCCAGCATTTT. Translation: CASSVAPGGGQPQHF.

J is TRBJ1-2 and V is TRBV9; unclear D gene. Trimming removed 3 bases from V and 6 bases from J, with 24 bases in between. Germline CDR1 reads SGDLS; CDR2 reads YYNGEE. This CDR3 has 17 amino acids. Written as DNA, the CDR3 is TGTGCCAGCAGCGCTACGATAGGGCTGGTGGGCGACGATGGCTACACCTTC. Protein product: CASSATIGLVGDDGYTF.

The CDR3 here is CASSYSSAGGQYF. Here the CDR3 DNA reads TGTGCCAGCAGTTACTCGAGTGCAGGCGGGCAGTACTTC. V usage is TRBV6-5 and J usage is TRBJ2-7, with D hard to call. CDR1 MNHEY and CDR2 SVGAGI come from the germline V gene. The CDR3 consists of 13 residues. Deletions cut 0 bases from V and 9 bases from J, with 12 bases between.

The chain employs TRBV30 and TRBJ2-5, with TRBD1 matching over 9 bases. The CDR3 runs to 13 residues. Trimming took 5 bases from V and 2 from J; bases not matched to a gene: 3. The V gene's germline CDR1 is GTSNPN and CDR2 SVGIG (reference sequence). CDR3 sequence reads: CAWAGTGQETQYF. The CDR3 DNA is TGTGCCTGGGCCGGGACAGGGCAAGAGACCCAGTACTTC.